A selection of T cell receptor beta chains follows, all from one sample in a study of blood T cell repertoires in COVID-19. The assay was immunoSEQ multiplex PCR, and TCRdb's table has in-frame clones only and misses some. The data contain roughly 360,000 clones, roughly 90% of them singletons. The source material was PBMCs or T cells enriched from blood (not recorded which). The source is a young woman with acute COVID-19. The CDR3 runs from the conserved cysteine through the conserved F or W.

CDR3,J,V,length
CASSPRGSRAFF,TRBJ1-1,TRBV9,12
CASSRADLSYEQYF,TRBJ2-7,TRBV18,14
CASSPQEGTKEYF,TRBJ2-7,TRBV18,13
CASSLTPGVGSQPQHF,TRBJ1-5,TRBV7-2,16
CASSLTGPGGNPDTEAFF,TRBJ1-1,TRBV7-3,18
CASSRDRDPQETQYF,TRBJ2-5,TRBV4-3,15
CASSPSGRPSYEQYF,TRBJ2-7,TRBV6-6,15
CASSPNRDGTEAFF,TRBJ1-1,TRBV7-9,14
CASSTLLAGGGNEQFF,TRBJ2-1,TRBV27,16
CASSLAPLGSGGPTDTQYF,TRBJ2-3,TRBV7-2,19
CASSHHGTSGGTNTGELFF,TRBJ2-2,TRBV3-1/TRBV3-2,19
CASSSLAGDSYNEQFF,TRBJ2-1,TRBV7-3,16
CASSFRQGASYEQYF,TRBJ2-7,TRBV3-1/TRBV3-2,15
CASSYNLGENSPLHF,TRBJ1-6,TRBV6-5,15
CASSVGPGGPGDTQYF,TRBJ2-3,TRBV9,16
CASSHSGQGSPLHF,TRBJ1-6,TRBV3-1/TRBV3-2,14
CATSDTNQPQHF,TRBJ1-5,TRBV24-1,12
CASSLDRGRDEKLFF,TRBJ1-4,TRBV4-3,15
CASREDVAGTNNSPLHF,TRBJ1-6,TRBV9,17
CASSSIRHSGNTIYF,TRBJ1-3,TRBV7-2,15
CASSIGSTRAMAYEQYF,TRBJ2-7,TRBV19,17
CASSQVANEAFF,TRBJ1-1,TRBV3-1/TRBV3-2,12
CASSLAGNSNQPQHF,TRBJ1-5,TRBV5-1,15
CASSVGQGHETQYF,TRBJ2-5,TRBV5-1,14
CASSLTGANYGYTF,TRBJ1-2,TRBV5-8,14
CASSSPLDRYNEQFF,TRBJ2-1,TRBV7-3,15